This entry lists 29 T cell receptor beta chains sequenced from one sample in a study of blood T cell repertoires in COVID-19. This table comes from immunoSEQ multiplex PCR, and its TCRdb copy is limited to in-frame clones, with some not included. Of 54,000 or so clones listed, about four fifths were seen once; the top ten hold about 2%. Sequencing input: peripheral blood. The source is a woman aged 60-75 years with acute or convalescent COVID-19.

CDR3 bases: TGTGCCAGCAGTCAAACGGCGGGGTATGGCTACACCTTC. Residues: CASSQTAGYGYTF. The V and J genes are TRBV6-5 and TRBJ1-2, with unresolved D. CDR3 size: 13 residues. V dropped 5 bases and J dropped 5 bases, with 12 bases sitting between them. Germline assignment: CDR1 MNHEY and CDR2 SVGAGI.

This chain uses TRBV7-9 with TRBJ2-1; TRBD1 agrees at 9 bases. Trimming took 3 bases from V and 8 from J; bases not matched to a gene: 8. CDR3 length equals 15 residues. The germline V gene has CDR1 SEHNR and CDR2 FQNEAQ (reference sequence). In DNA form, the CDR3 reads TGTGCCAGCAGCTTCTACAGGGGGCAAGGGGATGAGCAGTTCTTC. It is translated as CASSFYRGQGDEQFF.

This chain uses TRBV18 with TRBJ2-1; 15 bases line up with TRBD2. CDR3 size: 16 residues. V shed 3 bases and J 9 bases; nucleotides not matched to a gene: 6. Germline V CDR1 and CDR2: KGHSH, LQKENI. The CDR3 loop reads CASSPGTSGRSVEQFF. The CDR3 nucleotides are TGTGCCAGCTCACCGGGGACTAGCGGGAGGTCGGTTGAGCAGTTCTTC.

The chain joins TRBV18 to TRBJ2-7; D possibly corresponds to TRBD2 (5 bases). The V gene lost 3 bases and the J gene lost 3 bases, with 21 bases spanning the gap. CDR1 is KGHSH, CDR2 LQKENI, per germline. The CDR3 is made up of 17 amino acids. CDR3 nucleotides: TGTGCCAGCTCACCCCAAAAGGCTCGTAGTGGAGGCTACGAGCAGTACTTC. Translating gives CASSPQKARSGGYEQYF.

The chain carries TRBV3-1 (or the pseudogene TRBV3-2) and TRBJ1-5; tentatively, D is TRBD1 (5 bases). Trimming pared 0 bases from V and 6 bases from J, leaving 12 bases between. The CDR3 contains 15 residues. Per the germline V gene, CDR1 is LGHDT and CDR2 is YNNKEL (reference sequence). CDR3 loop: CASSQDWGGGQPQHF. As DNA, the CDR3 is TGTGCCAGCAGCCAAGATTGGGGGGGAGGTCAGCCCCAGCATTTT.

The chain combines TRBV27 with TRBJ1-5; 7 positions match TRBD1. The CDR3 is 18 amino acids. Germline-derived CDR1 and CDR2 are MNHEY and SMNVEV (reference sequence). Trimming took 5 bases from V and 0 from J; bases not matched to a gene: 13. The DNA of the CDR3 is TGTGCCAGCAGTCCTTGGGGGACAGCTAAGGGTAGCAATCAGCCCCAGCATTTT. Translated: CASSPWGTAKGSNQPQHF.

The chain combines TRBV19 with TRBJ2-1; 7 bases align to TRBD2. The germline V gene encodes CDR1 LNHDA and CDR2 SQIVND (reference sequence). The trim removed 4 bases at V and 0 bases at J, leaving 6 bases unmatched. The CDR3 runs to 16 residues. The CDR3 DNA reads as TGTGCCAGTAGTAAAACTAGCGCCAGCTCCTACAATGAGCAGTTCTTC. This encodes CASSKTSASSYNEQFF.

The chain links TRBV5-1 to TRBJ1-6, with TRBD1 as a possible D gene (6 bases). The CDR3 length is 16 residues. CDR1 SGHRS and CDR2 YFSETQ come from the germline V gene. Deletions cut 1 base from V and 7 bases from J, with 15 bases between. The CDR3 DNA follows: TGCGCCAGCAGCTTGCGTAGGACAGACAGAAATTCACCCCTCCACTTT. It is translated as CASSLRRTDRNSPLHF.

This clone appeared a few times. The chain carries TRBV10-3 and TRBJ2-3; 8 positions match TRBD1. The V gene's germline CDR1 is ENHRY and CDR2 SYGVKD. Losses at the gene ends were 10 bases for V and 0 bases for J; bases not matched to a gene: 6. The CDR3 length is 14 residues. The CDR3 here is CATDRGYSTDTQYF. CDR3 nucleotides: TGTGCCACTGACAGGGGCTATAGCACAGATACGCAGTATTTT.

J is TRBJ1-2 and V is TRBV19; TRBD1 is a possible D gene (6 bases). Looked up from germline, CDR1 is LNHDA and CDR2 is SQIVND (reference sequence). The ends were cut back, 4 bases at V and 4 bases at J, with 16 bases in the middle. The CDR3 has 15 residues. CDR3: CASSRQVGPIYGYTF. In nucleotides, the CDR3 is TGTGCCAGTAGTAGACAGGTCGGCCCTATCTATGGCTACACCTTC.

The chain uses TRBV19 and TRBJ1-1, with 9 bases matching TRBD1. CDR1 and CDR2 (germline): LNHDA, SQIVND (reference sequence). This CDR3 contains 15 residues. J gave up 6 bases and V 9 bases, and 14 bases lay outside the gene matches. CDR3 nucleotides: TGTGCCAGCTCCGGGACAGGGCGACCTGGCGCTGAAGCTTTCTTT. This sequence encodes CASSGTGRPGAEAFF.

V is TRBV7-2 and J is TRBJ2-3; 8 bases fit TRBD2. This CDR3 spans 16 amino acids. J was trimmed by 0 bases and V by 0 bases; bases with no gene match: 2. Germline CDR1 is SGHTA and CDR2 is FQGNSA. CDR3 region: CASSLASGGSTDTQYF. For the CDR3, the DNA is TGTGCCAGCAGCTTAGCCAGCGGGGGTAGCACAGATACGCAGTATTTT.

The DNA for the CDR3 is TGTGCCAGCACCGGACAGCTGAACACTGAAGCTTTCTTT. Its protein is CASTGQLNTEAFF. This chain uses TRBV18 with TRBJ1-1, with D perhaps TRBD1 (6 bases). CDR1 and CDR2 from the germline V gene are KGHSH and LQKENI. V shed 8 bases and J shed 0 bases, with 10 bases lying between them. The CDR3 runs to 13 residues.

This sequence joins TRBV27 and TRBJ1-5; D call uncertain. Trimming took 6 bases from V and 2 from J, leaving 14 bases between them. CDR3 length equals 15 residues. Per germline, CDR1 MNHEY and CDR2 SMNVEV (reference sequence). CDR3 DNA sequence: TGTGCCAGCAGCCCACCGGGATGGGGCAATCAGCCCCAGCATTTT. This sequence encodes CASSPPGWGNQPQHF.

V usage is TRBV28 and J usage is TRBJ2-1; TRBD2 matches 13 bases. From germline, CDR1 is MDHEN and CDR2 SYDVKM. J lost 5 bases, V lost 7 bases, and 8 bases had no gene match. CDR3 length: 16 residues. DNA of the CDR3: TGTGCCAGCATCAAGACTAGCGGGGGGATGCACAATGAGCAGTTCTTC. Its translation: CASIKTSGGMHNEQFF. Filled out from reference TRBV28 and TRBJ2-1, the complete variable domain reads DVKVTQSSRYLVKRTGEKVFLECVQDMDHENMFWYRQDPGLGLRLIYFSYDVKMKEKGDIPEGYSVSREKKERFSLILESASTNQTSMYLCASIKTSGGMHNEQFFGPGTRLTVL.

The chain joins TRBV29-1 to TRBJ1-3; D possibly corresponds to TRBD1 (5 bases). Germline CDR1 reads SQVTM; CDR2 reads ANQGSEA. The CDR3 covers 15 residues. The germline V and J ends were trimmed by 6 bases and 0 bases, with 15 bases remaining between them. The CDR3 loop is CSVGLGTFSGNTIYF. CDR3 nucleotide sequence: TGCAGCGTGGGCTTGGGGACTTTCTCTGGAAACACCATATATTTT.

The chain links TRBV3-1 (or the pseudogene TRBV3-2) to TRBJ1-1; possible D gene TRBD1, 6 bases. Germline V gene data show CDR1 as LGHDT and CDR2 as YNNKEL (reference sequence). V shed 1 base and J shed 3 bases, with 12 bases lying between them. The CDR3 sequence is 15 residues long. This chain's CDR3 is CASSQGRGSYTEAFF. In nucleotides, the CDR3 is TGTGCCAGCAGCCAAGGTAGGGGGAGTTACACTGAAGCTTTCTTT.

The CDR3 reads CAVDLLIGSWSPLHF. DNA of the CDR3: TGTGCCGTAGATTTACTAATCGGGTCATGGTCACCCCTCCACTTT. This rearrangement joins TRBV12-5 to TRBJ1-6; D ambiguous. The CDR3 is 15 residues long. Germline values: CDR1 LGHNT, CDR2 FRNRAP. The whole variable domain, remainder taken from reference TRBV12-5 and TRBJ1-6, is DARVTQTPRHKVTEMGQEVTMRCQPILGHNTVFWYRQTMMQGLELLAYFRNRAPLDDSGMPKDRFSAEMPDATLATLKIQPSEPRDSAVYFCAVDLLIGSWSPLHFGNGTRLTVT.

The V and J genes are TRBV9 and TRBJ2-3; 9 bases map to TRBD2. Germline V gene sequence: CDR1 SGDLS, CDR2 YYNGEE. CDR3 length: 16 residues. Trimming at V came to 4 bases and at J to 4 bases, leaving 10 bases not matched to a gene. CDR3 bases: TGTGCCAGCAGCTCCCGTAGCGGGAGAACCGCAGATACGCAGTATTTT. This translates into CASSSRSGRTADTQYF.

The J gene is TRBJ1-1, the V gene TRBV4-1, with TRBD1 matching 10 bases. The CDR3 is 16 residues long. Per germline, CDR1 MGHRA and CDR2 YSYEKL. Trimming took 3 bases from V and 7 from J; bases not matched to a gene: 11. DNA for the CDR3: TGCGCCAGCAGCCAGATGGGACAGGGGTCGATTATTGAAGCTTTCTTT. Translated: CASSQMGQGSIIEAFF.

The CDR3 loop reads CASRSGDGLNNYGYTF. CDR3 in DNA: TGTGCCAGTAGATCGGGGGACGGGCTGAATAACTATGGCTACACCTTC. The chain carries TRBV19 and TRBJ1-2; maybe TRBD1 (5 bases). Trimming took off 6 bases at V and 1 base at J, with 18 bases between the two ends. CDR3 length: 16 residues. The germline gives CDR1 LNHDA, CDR2 SQIVND (reference sequence).

The chain joins TRBV10-3 to TRBJ1-6; D gene uncertain. This CDR3 has 13 residues. Trimming took off 4 bases at V and 7 bases at J, with 8 bases between the two ends. Germline CDR1 is ENHRY and CDR2 is SYGVKD. CDR3 DNA sequence: TGTGCCATCAGTGGGCAGGAAAATTCACCCCTCCACTTT. This codes for CAISGQENSPLHF.

The chain recombines TRBV12-5 with TRBJ1-4, with TRBD1 matching over 7 bases. The CDR3 is 16 residues long. The germline V gene encodes CDR1 LGHNT and CDR2 FRNRAP. The J segment lost 8 bases and the V segment lost 4 bases, leaving 13 bases of the junction unmatched. In DNA, the CDR3 is TGTGCTAGTGGTTCGCCTCGGGACAGCGCTGAGGAAAAACTGTTTTTT. It encodes CASGSPRDSAEEKLFF.

The J gene is TRBJ2-2, the V gene TRBV24-1, with 7 bases that match TRBD2. The CDR3 has 14 residues. CDR1 is KGHDR and CDR2 is SFDVKD in the germline V gene. V trimming: 7 bases; J trimming: 2 bases; junction bases outside the gene matches: 3. CDR3 in amino acids: CATRTGLNTGELFF. DNA of the CDR3: TGTGCCACCAGGACGGGACTAAACACCGGGGAGCTGTTTTTT.

On this clone itself: One end of the junction is discordant with germline, which a read error may explain. CDR3: CASSLGGLGLQF. CDR3 DNA: TGTGCCAGCAGTTTAGGAGGTCTCGGACTGCAGTTT. V usage is TRBV28 and J usage is TRBJ2-3; a possible D gene is TRBD2 (5 bases). The CDR3 loop spans 12 amino acids. Germline CDR1 MDHEN, CDR2 SYDVKM.

The genes are TRBV3-1 (or the pseudogene TRBV3-2) and TRBJ2-1; 9 positions agree with TRBD2. Germline V lookup: CDR1 LGHDT, CDR2 YNNKEL (reference sequence). CDR3 length: 19 residues. V dropped 3 bases and J dropped 2; count of bases not matched to a gene: 14. The DNA of the CDR3 is TGTGCCAGCAGCCAGCAGAGCGGGAGGCTCATGAGAACCTACAATGAGCAGTTCTTC. It specifies CASSQQSGRLMRTYNEQFF.

V is TRBV14 and J is TRBJ1-6; 11 bases are a match to TRBD1. J was trimmed by 10 bases and V by 0 bases; bases with no gene match: 5. CDR3 length equals 16 residues. CDR1 and CDR2 from the germline V gene are SGHDN and FVKESK. The CDR3, as DNA: TGTGCCAGCAGCCAAGAGGACAGGGGGCAGAGATCACCCCTCCACTTT. Translation: CASSQEDRGQRSPLHF.

The chain combines TRBV7-2 with TRBJ1-2; 12 nucleotides line up with TRBD1. Germline assignment: CDR1 SGHTA and CDR2 FQGNSA. The CDR3 is made up of 17 amino acids. V was clipped by 5 bases and J by 4 bases; unmatched bases: 11. In DNA, the CDR3 is TGTGCCAGCAGCCGGGGGGGACAGGGGGCAATAAGCTATGGCTACACCTTC. As protein: CASSRGGQGAISYGYTF.

This clone was found once. The V call is TRBV7-8, the J call TRBJ1-2; 7 bases fit TRBD1. Germline lookup yields CDR1 SGHVS and CDR2 FQNEAQ. The CDR3 covers 15 residues. V lost 1 base to trimming and J lost 4 bases; unmatched junction nucleotides: 6. CDR3 sequence: CASSLDRGWSYGYTF. The CDR3, as DNA: TGTGCCAGCAGCTTAGACAGGGGATGGAGCTATGGCTACACCTTC.